The clone carrying this T cell receptor (beta chain) was seen a handful of times. The data belong to a study of CD8 T cells in Susac syndrome. RNA totalling roughly 0.5 to 1 ug underwent reverse transcription with random hexamers. A multiplex approach, immunoSEQ multiplex PCR, amplified TCR beta CDR3 across 54 Vbeta and 13 Jbeta. MiXCR, applied by TCRdb to the immunoSEQ multiplex PCR reads, yields one record per CDR3 protein. The sample contains about 200,000 distinct CDR3 sequences, about 90% of which appear only once. The CDR3 covers 14 residues. Trimming removed 5 bases at V and 2 bases at J, with 13 bases between. Germline V gene sequence: CDR1 LGHDT, CDR2 YNNKEL (reference sequence). TCR beta sequencing was performed on blood CD8+ and CD4+ T cells. Relapsing-remitting disease, either stable or active, was present in the treatment-naive patients who were the multiple sclerosis controls.

Sample: CD8+ T cells from PBMCs. The chain links TRBV3-1 to TRBJ2-7; D is perhaps TRBD2 (6 bases). The receptor's source is a human donor with multiple sclerosis. The CDR3 coding sequence is TGTGCCAGCAGCTCGCGGGACCGCGCCTACGAGCAGTACTTC. Its translation: CASSSRDRAYEQYF.